The sample holds a few counts of the clone carrying this TCR beta chain. The data originate from a study of blood T cell repertoires in COVID-19. Across the whole study: Acute and convalescent COVID-19 samples came from the United States, Italy and Spain. Sources were T cells, B-cell-depleted T cells, or PBMCs; the material itself was cDNA or gDNA.

The trim removed 6 bases at V and 6 bases at J, leaving 11 bases unmatched. Germline V CDR1 and CDR2: KGHSH, LQKENI. The CDR3 extends over 15 amino acids. Profiling relied on immunoSEQ multiplex PCR, and the TCRdb table lists in-frame clones only, not all of them. The data contain 150,000 to 200,000 clones, approximately 85% of them seen just once; the ten biggest clones take up around 10%. The rearrangement uses TRBV18 and TRBJ2-7; 10 bases align to TRBD1. This receptor was identified in a woman of 80 years or more with acute or convalescent COVID-19. Sequencing was done on a sample of peripheral blood. The CDR3 DNA follows: TGTGCCAGCTCGCAGGGACAGGGGAAGTCGGGCGAGCAGTACTTC. Amino acid sequence: CASSQGQGKSGEQYF.